Following are 8 T cell receptor beta chains from one sample sequenced in a study of CD8 T cells in ankylosing spondylitis. For these TCRs, the target antigens are not known. MiXCR, run by TCRdb on the 5' RACE reads, gives a single entry per CDR3 protein. The sample includes roughly 450,000 distinct CDR3 sequences, about 25% of them seen just once. Broader study findings: There was a TCR beta motif, made of 7 or 8 highly homologous variants, that appeared characteristic of ankylosing spondylitis blood.

Sequencing was done on a sample of blood, either unsorted or a sorted T cell fraction (not recorded which). These receptors were taken from a male donor with ankylosing spondylitis.

This clonotype was counted only a few times. CDR3 residues: CASSLAVREELTDTQYF. The CDR3 nucleotides read TGTGCCAGCAGCTTAGCGGTCCGGGAAGAGCTGACAGATACGCAGTATTTT. This chain uses TRBV7-9 with TRBJ2-3; TRBD2 might be the D (5 bases). The CDR3 is made up of 17 amino acids. Germline values: CDR1 SEHNR, CDR2 FQNEAQ (reference sequence). V lost 0 bases and J lost 3, with 16 bases in between.

The rearrangement links TRBV15 to TRBJ1-1, with D hard to call. V gave up 3 bases and J gave up 1 base, with 12 bases separating them. Germline lookup yields CDR1 LNHNV and CDR2 YYDKDF (reference sequence). The CDR3 runs to 15 residues. CDR3 coding DNA: TGTGCCACCAGCAGGGTCCAGGACGGGAACACTGAAGCTTTCTTT. This sequence encodes CATSRVQDGNTEAFF.

In regard to this clonotype: One base away lies a much larger clone, so this may be a sequencing read error. The chain combines TRBV5-6 with TRBJ1-1; no reliable D call. In germline, CDR1 is SGHDT, CDR2 YYEEEE. Trimming removed 1 base from V and 0 bases from J, with 4 bases in between. This CDR3 spans 13 amino acids. CDR3 region: CASSLPMNTEAFF. The CDR3 bases are TGTGCCAGCAGCTTGCCCATGAACACTGAAGCTTTCTTT.

This clonotype showed up just a few times. J is TRBJ1-4 and V is TRBV20-1, with 8 bases fitting TRBD1. The CDR3 has 13 residues. Trimming took 5 bases from V and 7 from J; bases not matched to a gene: 6. The V gene's germline CDR1 is DFQATT and CDR2 SNEGSKA (reference sequence). CDR3 DNA: TGCAGTGCTTCACAGGGGGGAGGTGAAAAACTGTTTTTT. Protein sequence: CSASQGGGEKLFF.

There are many counts of this clonotype. Its ends do not fully match the called genes, so a read error is possible. The gene calls are TRBV5-1 and TRBJ2-5, with 12 bases fitting TRBD2. Per germline, CDR1 SGHRS and CDR2 YFSETQ. The CDR3 has 14 amino acids. CDR3 nucleotides: TGTGCCAGCAGCCTAGCGGGAGGGGTTGAGACCCAGTACTTC. Amino acids: CASSLAGGVETQYF.

This clonotype occurred once. The chain recombines TRBV10-3 with TRBJ2-1; TRBD2 aligns across 11 bases. The CDR3 has 16 amino acids. Germline lookup yields CDR1 ENHRY and CDR2 SYGVKD. Losses at the gene ends were 7 bases for V and 8 bases for J; bases not matched to a gene: 13. The CDR3 here is CAITLSGRAFDDEQFF. As DNA, the CDR3 is TGTGCCATCACCCTTAGCGGGAGGGCATTCGATGATGAGCAGTTCTTC.

This clonotype appeared once. The V gene is TRBV11-3, the J gene TRBJ1-1; D uncertain. CDR3 length: 14 residues. V gave up 3 bases and J gave up 1 base, with 9 bases separating them. In germline, CDR1 is SGHNT, CDR2 YENEEA. As DNA, the CDR3 is TGTGCCAGCAGCTTTGATAGCAGGAACACTGAAGCTTTCTTT. Amino acids: CASSFDSRNTEAFF.

The sample holds a few counts of this clonotype. J is TRBJ1-1 and V is TRBV28, with D possibly being TRBD1 (5 bases). The CDR3 covers 12 residues. Trimming took 8 bases from V and 3 from J, leaving 10 bases between them. Germline V gives CDR1 MDHEN, CDR2 SYDVKM. The CDR3 bases are TGTGCCAGCGGGGGACGGCACACTGAAGCTTTCTTT. It codes for CASGGRHTEAFF.